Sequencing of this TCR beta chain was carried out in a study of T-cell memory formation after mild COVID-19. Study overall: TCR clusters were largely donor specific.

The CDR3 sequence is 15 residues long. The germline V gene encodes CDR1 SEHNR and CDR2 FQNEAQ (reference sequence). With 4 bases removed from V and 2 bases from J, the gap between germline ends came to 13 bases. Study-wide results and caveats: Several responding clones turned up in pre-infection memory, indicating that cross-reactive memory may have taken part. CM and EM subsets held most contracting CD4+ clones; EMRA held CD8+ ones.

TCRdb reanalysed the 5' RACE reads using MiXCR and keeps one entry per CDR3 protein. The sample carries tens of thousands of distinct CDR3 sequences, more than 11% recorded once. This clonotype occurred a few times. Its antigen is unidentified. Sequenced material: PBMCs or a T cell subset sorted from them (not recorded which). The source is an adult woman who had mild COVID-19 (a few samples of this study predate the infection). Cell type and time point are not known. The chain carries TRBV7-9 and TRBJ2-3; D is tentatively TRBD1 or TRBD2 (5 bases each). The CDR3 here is CASSYPGTTTDTQYF. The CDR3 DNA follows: TGTGCCAGCAGCTATCCCGGGACGACCACAGATACGCAGTATTTT.